This T cell receptor (beta chain) originates from a study of T cells after yellow fever vaccination. Background on the study: Some fractions had low cell numbers, and these were prepared with SMART-Seq v4 Ultra Low Input.

Notes on the study in general: The study re-detected most primary-vaccination clones after the booster (about 95% CD4, roughly 85% CD8). Highly abundant clonotypes carried over from the bulk population could end up in FACS-sorted repertoires as contaminants. A limited proportion of clonotypes was detected within both the CD4 and CD8 compartments.

This clonotype has just a few counts. Its antigen remains unknown. Trimming cost V 5 bases and J 4 bases; bases outside gene matches: 4. CDR1 is SGHVS and CDR2 is FNYEAQ in the germline V gene. The CDR3 is made up of 15 amino acids. TCRdb reprocessed the 5' RACE reads via MiXCR and lists one record per CDR3 protein. The data contain 300,000 to 350,000 distinct CDR3 sequences, about 7.8% of them seen just once; the ten biggest clones take up 15% to 20%. The chain combines TRBV7-6 with TRBJ2-3; 12 bases line up with TRBD2. The sample here was PBMCs, taken more than 40 days after the first yellow fever vaccination. The receptor was isolated from a man between 18 and 35 years old who received the YFV17D yellow fever vaccine. The CDR3, as DNA: TGTGCCAGCAGCCCCTCTAGCGGGGGGGCAGATACGCAGTATTTT. Translating gives CASSPSSGGADTQYF.